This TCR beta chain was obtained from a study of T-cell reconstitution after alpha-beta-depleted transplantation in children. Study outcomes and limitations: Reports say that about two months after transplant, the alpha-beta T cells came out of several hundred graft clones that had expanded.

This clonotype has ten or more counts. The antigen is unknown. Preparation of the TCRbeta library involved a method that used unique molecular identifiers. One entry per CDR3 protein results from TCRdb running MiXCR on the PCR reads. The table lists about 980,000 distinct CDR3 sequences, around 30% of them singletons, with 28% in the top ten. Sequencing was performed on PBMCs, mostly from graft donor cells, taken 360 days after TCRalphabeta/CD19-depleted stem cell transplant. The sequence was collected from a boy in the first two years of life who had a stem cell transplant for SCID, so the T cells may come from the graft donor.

CDR3 nucleotide sequence: TGCAGTGCTAGAGGACAGGGCCATCCTGAAGCTTTCTTT. It translates to CSARGQGHPEAFF. This chain links TRBV20-1 with TRBJ1-1; 7 nucleotides line up with TRBD1. J was trimmed by 6 bases and V by 1 base; bases with no gene match: 5. Germline CDR1 DFQATT, CDR2 SNEGSKA (reference sequence). The CDR3 loop spans 13 amino acids.